The clone carrying this T cell receptor beta chain was picked up a small number of times. CDR1 is MGHRA and CDR2 is YSYEKL in the germline V gene. CDR3 length equals 15 residues. V was cut by 0 bases and J by 5 bases, with 10 bases left in between. A J-beta primer mix and a sample-barcoded 5' primer were used in a second PCR of roughly 6 to 11 cycles. One entry per CDR3 protein, called by TCRdb with MiXCR from the 5' RACE reads. The top ten hold just under 9.5% of the sample, which has over 700,000 distinct CDR3 sequences, just under 25% seen once. The data derive from a study of blood T cells in healthy people across ages. These data were also filed under a second study, of T cells of mothers and their children.

The TCR was taken from a boy between 10 and 17 years old in good health. The chain carries TRBV4-1 and TRBJ1-4, with D perhaps matching TRBD1 (5 bases). Sample: blood. The CDR3 spells CASSQDGGTNEKLFF. The CDR3 DNA reads as TGCGCCAGCAGCCAAGATGGGGGAACCAATGAAAAACTGTTTTTT.